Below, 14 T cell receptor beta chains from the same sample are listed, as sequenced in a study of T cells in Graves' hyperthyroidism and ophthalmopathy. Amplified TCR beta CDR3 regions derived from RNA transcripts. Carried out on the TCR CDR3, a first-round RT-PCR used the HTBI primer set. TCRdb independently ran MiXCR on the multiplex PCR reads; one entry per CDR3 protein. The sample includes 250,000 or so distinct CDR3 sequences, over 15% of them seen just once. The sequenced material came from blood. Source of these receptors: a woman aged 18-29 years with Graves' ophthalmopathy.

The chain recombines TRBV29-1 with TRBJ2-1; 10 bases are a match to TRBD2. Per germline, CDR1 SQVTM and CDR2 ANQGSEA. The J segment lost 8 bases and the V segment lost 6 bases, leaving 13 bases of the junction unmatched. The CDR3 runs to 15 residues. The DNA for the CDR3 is TGCAGCGTCCCCACTGGGAGTAGCGGGAGGTATGAGCAGTTCTTC. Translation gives CSVPTGSSGRYEQFF.

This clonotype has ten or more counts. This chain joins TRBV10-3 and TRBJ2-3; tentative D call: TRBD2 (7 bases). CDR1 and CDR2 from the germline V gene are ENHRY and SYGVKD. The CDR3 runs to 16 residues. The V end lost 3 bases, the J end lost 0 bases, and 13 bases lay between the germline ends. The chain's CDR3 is CAISEGGSGSTDTQYF. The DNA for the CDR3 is TGTGCCATCAGTGAAGGGGGTAGCGGGAGCACAGATACGCAGTATTTT.

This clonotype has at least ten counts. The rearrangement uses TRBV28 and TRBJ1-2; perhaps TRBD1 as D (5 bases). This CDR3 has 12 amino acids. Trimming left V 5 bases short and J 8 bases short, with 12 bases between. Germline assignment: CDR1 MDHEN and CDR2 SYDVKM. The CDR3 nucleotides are TGTGCCAGCAGTCCTGGATCAGGGGGCTACACCTTC. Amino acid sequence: CASSPGSGGYTF.

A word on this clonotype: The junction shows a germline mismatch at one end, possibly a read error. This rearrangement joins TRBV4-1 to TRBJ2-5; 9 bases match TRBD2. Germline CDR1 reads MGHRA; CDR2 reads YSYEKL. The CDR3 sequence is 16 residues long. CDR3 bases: TGCGCCGGCAGCCAGAGGGTAGCGGGGGTACGAGAGACCCAGTACTTC. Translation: CAGSQRVAGVRETQYF.

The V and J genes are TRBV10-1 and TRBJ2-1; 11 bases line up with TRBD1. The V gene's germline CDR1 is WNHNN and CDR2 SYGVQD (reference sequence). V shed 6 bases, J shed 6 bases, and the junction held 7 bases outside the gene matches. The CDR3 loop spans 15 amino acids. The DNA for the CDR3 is TGCGCCAGCAGCTCCGGGACAGGGGGGTTCAATGAGCAGTTCTTC. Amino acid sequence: CASSSGTGGFNEQFF.

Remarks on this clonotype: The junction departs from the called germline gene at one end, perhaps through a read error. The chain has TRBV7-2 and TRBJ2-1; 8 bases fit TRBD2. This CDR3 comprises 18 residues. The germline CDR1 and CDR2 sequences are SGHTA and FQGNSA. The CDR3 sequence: CAGSSGPQRGTHGDEQFF. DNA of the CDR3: TGTGCCGGCAGCTCAGGGCCCCAGCGGGGGACCCATGGGGATGAGCAGTTCTTC.

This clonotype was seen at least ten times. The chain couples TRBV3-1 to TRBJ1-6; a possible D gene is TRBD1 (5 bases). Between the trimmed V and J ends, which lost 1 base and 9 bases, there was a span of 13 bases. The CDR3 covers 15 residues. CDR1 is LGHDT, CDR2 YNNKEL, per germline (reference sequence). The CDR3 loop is CASSQGRGGGSPLHF. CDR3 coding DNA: TGTGCCAGCAGCCAAGGAAGGGGTGGTGGTTCACCCCTCCACTTT.

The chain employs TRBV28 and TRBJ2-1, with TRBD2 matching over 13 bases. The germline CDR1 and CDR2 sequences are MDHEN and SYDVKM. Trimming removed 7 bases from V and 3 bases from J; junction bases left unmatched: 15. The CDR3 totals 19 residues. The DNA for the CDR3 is TGTGCCAGCAACCCAACGGTGAGGACTAGCGGGGGACACTACAATGAGCAGTTCTTC. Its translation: CASNPTVRTSGGHYNEQFF.

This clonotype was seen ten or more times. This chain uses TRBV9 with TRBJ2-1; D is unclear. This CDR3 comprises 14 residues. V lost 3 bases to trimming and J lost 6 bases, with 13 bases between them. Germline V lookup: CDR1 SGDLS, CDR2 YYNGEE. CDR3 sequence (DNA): TGTGCCAGCAGCGCCACCGGACCACTCAATGAGCAGTTCTTC. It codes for CASSATGPLNEQFF.

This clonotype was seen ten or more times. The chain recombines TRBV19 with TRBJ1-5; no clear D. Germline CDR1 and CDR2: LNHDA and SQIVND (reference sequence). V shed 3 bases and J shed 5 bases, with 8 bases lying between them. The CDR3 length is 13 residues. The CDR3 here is CASSIQRDQPQHF. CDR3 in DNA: TGTGCCAGTAGTATCCAGCGAGATCAGCCCCAGCATTTT.

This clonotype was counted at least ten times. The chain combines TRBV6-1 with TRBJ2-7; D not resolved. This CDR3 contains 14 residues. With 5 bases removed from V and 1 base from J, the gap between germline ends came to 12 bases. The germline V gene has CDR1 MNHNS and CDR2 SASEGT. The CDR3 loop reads CASSTREKSYEQYF. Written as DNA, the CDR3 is TGTGCCAGCAGTACAAGGGAAAAATCCTACGAGCAGTACTTC.

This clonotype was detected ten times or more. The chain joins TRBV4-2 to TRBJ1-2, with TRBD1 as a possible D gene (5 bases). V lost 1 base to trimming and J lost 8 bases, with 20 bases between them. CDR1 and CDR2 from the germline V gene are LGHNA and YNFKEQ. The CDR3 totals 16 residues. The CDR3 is CASSQGGLRGREGYTF. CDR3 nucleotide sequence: TGTGCCAGCAGCCAAGGGGGGTTAAGGGGCCGCGAGGGCTACACCTTC.

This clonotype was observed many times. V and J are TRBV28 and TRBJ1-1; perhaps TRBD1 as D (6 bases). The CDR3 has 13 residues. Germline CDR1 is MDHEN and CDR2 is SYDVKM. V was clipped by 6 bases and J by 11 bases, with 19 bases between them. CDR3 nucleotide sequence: TGTGCCAGCAGGGTGACAGGCGTTTCGTCGGCTTTCTTT. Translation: CASRVTGVSSAFF.

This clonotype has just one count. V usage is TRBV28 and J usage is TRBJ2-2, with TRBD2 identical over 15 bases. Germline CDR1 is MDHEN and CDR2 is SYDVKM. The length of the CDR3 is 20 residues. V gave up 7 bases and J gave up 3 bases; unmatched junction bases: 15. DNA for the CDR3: TGTGCCAGCAACCCAACGGTGAGGACTAGCGGGGGGGCTGACACCGGGGAGCTGTTTTTT. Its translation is CASNPTVRTSGGADTGELFF.